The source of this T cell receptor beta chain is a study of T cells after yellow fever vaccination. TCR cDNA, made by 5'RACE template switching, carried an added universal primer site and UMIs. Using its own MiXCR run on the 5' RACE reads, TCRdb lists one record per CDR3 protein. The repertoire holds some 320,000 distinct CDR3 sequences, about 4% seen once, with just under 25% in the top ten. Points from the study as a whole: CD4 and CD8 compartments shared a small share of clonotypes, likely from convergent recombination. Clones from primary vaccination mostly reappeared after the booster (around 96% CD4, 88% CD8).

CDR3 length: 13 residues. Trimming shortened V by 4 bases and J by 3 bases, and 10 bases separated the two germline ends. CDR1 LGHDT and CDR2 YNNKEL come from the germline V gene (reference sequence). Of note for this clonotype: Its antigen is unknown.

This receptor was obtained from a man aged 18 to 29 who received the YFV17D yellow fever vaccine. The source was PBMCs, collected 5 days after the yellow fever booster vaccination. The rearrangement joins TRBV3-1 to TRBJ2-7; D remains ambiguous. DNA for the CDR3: TGTGCCAGCAGCCCTTTTCCCAGCTACGAGCAGTACTTC. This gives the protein CASSPFPSYEQYF.